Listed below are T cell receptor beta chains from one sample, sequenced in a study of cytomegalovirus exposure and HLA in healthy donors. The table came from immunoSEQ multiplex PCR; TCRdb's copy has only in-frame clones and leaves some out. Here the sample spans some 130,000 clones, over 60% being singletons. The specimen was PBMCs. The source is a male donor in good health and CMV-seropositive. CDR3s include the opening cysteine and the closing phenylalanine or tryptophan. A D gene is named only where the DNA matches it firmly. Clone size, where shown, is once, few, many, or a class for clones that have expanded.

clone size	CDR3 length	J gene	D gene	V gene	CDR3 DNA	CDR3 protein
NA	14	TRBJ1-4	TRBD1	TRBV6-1	TGTGCCAGCAGTTCAGCGACAGGGTCGGAAAAACTGTTTTTT	CASSSATGSEKLFF
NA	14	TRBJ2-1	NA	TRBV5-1	TGCGCCACTTCTACCGGGAGCTCCTACAATGAGCAGTTCTTC	CATSTGSSYNEQFF
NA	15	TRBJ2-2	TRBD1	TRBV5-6	TGTGCCAGCAGCTCCACAGGGGGCTATGGCGGGGAGCTGTTTTTT	CASSSTGGYGGELFF
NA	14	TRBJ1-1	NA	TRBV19	TGTGCCAGTAGTTCCAGAGGGGGTAACACTGAAGCTTTCTTT	CASSSRGGNTEAFF
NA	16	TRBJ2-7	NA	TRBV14	TGTGCCAGCAGCCAAAAGTCGTGGGGGCGAACCTACGAGCAGTACTTC	CASSQKSWGRTYEQYF
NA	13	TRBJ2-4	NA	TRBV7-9	TGTGCCAGCAGCTCCCGGGTAAAAAACATTCAGTACTTC	CASSSRVKNIQYF
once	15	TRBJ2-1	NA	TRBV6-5	TGTGCCAGCAGTTACTCGGAAGTGGGTGCGGCGGGCACACTCTTC	CASSYSEVGAAGTLF
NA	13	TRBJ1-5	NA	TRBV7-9	TGTGCCAGCAGCTTAAATCCGGTTCAGCCCCAGCATTTT	CASSLNPVQPQHF
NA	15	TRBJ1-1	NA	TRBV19	TGTGCCAGTAGTCTCCTGGGACAAATCTACACTGAAGCTTTCTTT	CASSLLGQIYTEAFF
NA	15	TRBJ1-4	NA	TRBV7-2	TGTGCCAGCAGCTTAGGCAGGGGCTTTGGGGAAAAACTGTTTTTT	CASSLGRGFGEKLFF
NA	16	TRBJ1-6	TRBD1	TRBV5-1	TGCGCCAGCAGCGCCGGACAGGAGCTCTATAATTCACCCCTCCACTTT	CASSAGQELYNSPLHF
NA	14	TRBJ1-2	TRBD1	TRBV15	TGTGCCACCAGCAGAGATCCTACAGGGGATGGCTACACCTTC	CATSRDPTGDGYTF
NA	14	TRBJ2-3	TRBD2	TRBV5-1	TGCGCCAGCAGCTTGGTTGCGGGAGGAGATACGCAGTATTTT	CASSLVAGGDTQYF
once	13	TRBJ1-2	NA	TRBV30	TGTGCCTCGACACCTCTGGGTCTGGGTGGCTACACCTTC	CASTPLGLGGYTF
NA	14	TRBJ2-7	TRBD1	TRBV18	TGTGCCAGCTCACCATGGGGGGACAGGGACGAGCAGTACTTC	CASSPWGDRDEQYF
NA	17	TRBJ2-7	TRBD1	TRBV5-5	TGTGCCAGCAGCCCCTGGGCTAGACAGGGGATCTTGTACGAGCAGTACTTC	CASSPWARQGILYEQYF
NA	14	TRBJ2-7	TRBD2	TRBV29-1	TGCAGCGTTGTAGGACTAGCGGGTATTTACGAGCAGTACTTC	CSVVGLAGIYEQYF
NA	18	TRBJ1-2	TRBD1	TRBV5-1	TGCGCCAGCAGCTTGGGCCGGCAGGGGGCCCTCTCGGACTATGGCTACACCTTC	CASSLGRQGALSDYGYTF